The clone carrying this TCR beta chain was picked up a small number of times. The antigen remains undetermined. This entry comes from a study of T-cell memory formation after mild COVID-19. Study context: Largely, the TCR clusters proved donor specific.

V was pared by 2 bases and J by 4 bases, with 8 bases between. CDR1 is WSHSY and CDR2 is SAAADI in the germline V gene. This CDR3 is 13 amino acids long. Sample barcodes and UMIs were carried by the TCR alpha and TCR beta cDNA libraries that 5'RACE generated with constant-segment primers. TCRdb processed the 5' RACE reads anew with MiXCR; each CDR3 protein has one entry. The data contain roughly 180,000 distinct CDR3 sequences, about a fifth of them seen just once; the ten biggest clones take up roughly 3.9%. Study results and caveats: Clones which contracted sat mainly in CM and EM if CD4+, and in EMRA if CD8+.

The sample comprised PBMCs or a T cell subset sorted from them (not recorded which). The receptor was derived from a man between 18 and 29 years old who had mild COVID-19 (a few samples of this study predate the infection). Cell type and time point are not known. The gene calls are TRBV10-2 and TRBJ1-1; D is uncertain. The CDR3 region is CASSEGEVTEAFF. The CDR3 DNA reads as TGCGCCAGCAGTGAGGGGGAGGTCACTGAAGCTTTCTTT.